This paragraph covers one TCR beta chain sequence. The antigen is undetermined. These data originate in a study of cytomegalovirus exposure and HLA in healthy donors. Study results and limitations: Fewer N-insertions (relative to the approximately 700-donor mean) were reportedly seen in an Asian-associated ancestry cluster in a later analysis. Earlier findings revealed that most TCR beta V segments proved productive either about 87% or about 30% of the time. Later on, an analysis found that several of the most significant clusters appeared to be linked to common viral pathogens, which included parvovirus B19.

Germline assignment: CDR1 SGHRS and CDR2 YFSETQ. The CDR3 loop spans 15 amino acids. As for the donors, each was a healthy bone marrow donor. Primers: 60 Vbeta forward and 13 Jbeta reverse. Sequencing used immunoSEQ multiplex PCR; TCRdb keeps in-frame clones, though not all of them. The repertoire has 170,000 or so clones, around four fifths of them found once; the top ten carry approximately 3.7%. The V gene is TRBV5-1, the J gene TRBJ2-5; 11 bases line up with TRBD2. With the DNA end fitting TRBJ2-7 better, the J assignment may be wrong. Sequenced material: PBMCs. This sequence originates from a woman aged 55-75 years in good health and CMV-seropositive. CDR3 in amino acids: CASSSLAGGRSEQYF. CDR3 nucleotide sequence: TGCGCCAGCAGCTCCTTAGCGGGAGGGCGTAGCGAGCAGTACTTC.